This T cell receptor beta chain was identified in a study of OX40 agonist ivuxolimab in advanced cancers. Turning to the study itself: The study gave patients intravenous ivuxolimab at 0.01 to 10 mg/kg every 2 weeks. Previous treatment with anti-PD-1, anti-PD-L1 or anti-CTLA-4 therapy was allowed; roughly 40% had received some. One patient with hepatocellular carcinoma and two with cutaneous melanoma, three in all, had partial responses.

Sequencing used immunoSEQ multiplex PCR; TCRdb keeps in-frame clones, though not all of them. The data contain fewer than 25,000 clones, around two thirds of them singletons. This clone occurred a few times. Specimen: CD4+ or CD8+ T cells sorted from blood, collected in a trial of the OX40 agonist ivuxolimab. The receptor was isolated from an adult with an advanced solid tumor such as melanoma, head and neck, liver or kidney cancer.

The CDR3 nucleotides are TGTGCCAGCAGCTTCAGGGGATCCTACGAGCAGTACTTC. The encoded protein is CASSFRGSYEQYF. The J gene is TRBJ2-7, the V gene TRBV5-6; D possibly corresponds to TRBD1 (6 bases). Trimming removed 2 bases from V and 1 base from J, with 7 bases in between. The CDR3 spans 13 residues. The germline gives CDR1 SGHDT, CDR2 YYEEEE.